The next 31 T cell receptor beta chains were all read from a single sample in a study of Ad26.COV2.S vaccination and SARS-CoV-2 variants. Assay used: immunoSEQ multiplex PCR; TCRdb lists only in-frame clones, some missing. The table includes about 350,000 clones, about 91% detected once. The sample here was peripheral blood, taken after recovery from COVID-19. The receptors were gathered from a human donor who had recovered from COVID-19.

This clone was counted once. V is TRBV10-3 and J is TRBJ2-5, with D possibly matching TRBD2 (6 bases). The CDR3 covers 12 residues. Germline assignment: CDR1 ENHRY and CDR2 SYGVKD. Trimming removed 8 bases at V and 1 base at J, with 8 bases between. CDR3: CAIGGIQETQYF. The CDR3 DNA follows: TGTGCCATCGGGGGGATCCAAGAGACCCAGTACTTC.

The chain links TRBV9 to TRBJ1-2, with D possibly matching TRBD1 (5 bases). Germline values: CDR1 SGDLS, CDR2 YYNGEE. CDR3 length: 14 amino acids. The ends were cut back, 3 bases at V and 2 bases at J, with 11 bases in the middle. The CDR3 reads CASSAGTGNYGYTF. The CDR3 coding sequence is TGTGCCAGCAGCGCAGGGACGGGGAACTATGGCTACACCTTC.

V gene TRBV5-1 combines with J gene TRBJ2-3; D could derive from TRBD1 or TRBD2 (6 bases each). The CDR3 has 17 amino acids. Trimming removed 4 bases from V and 2 bases from J, with 20 bases in between. Looked up from germline, CDR1 is SGHRS and CDR2 is YFSETQ. The CDR3 nucleotides read TGCGCCAGCAGCGTCCTTAGGGGGGCCGCGCACACAGATACGCAGTATTTT. Its translation: CASSVLRGAAHTDTQYF.

The J gene is TRBJ1-2, the V gene TRBV19; 7 bases map to TRBD1. The junction had 5 bases not matched to a gene; V was cut back by 4 bases and J by 0 bases. CDR3 length: 15 amino acids. The germline gives CDR1 LNHDA, CDR2 SQIVND (reference sequence). The CDR3 bases are TGTGCCAGTAGTAGACAGGGCGCTCCTAACTATGGCTACACCTTC. It specifies CASSRQGAPNYGYTF.

The chain links TRBV3-1 (or the pseudogene TRBV3-2) to TRBJ2-3; a possible D gene is TRBD2 (6 bases). Germline V lookup: CDR1 LGHDT, CDR2 YNNKEL (reference sequence). V was pared by 6 bases and J by 4 bases, with 20 bases between. CDR3 length equals 16 residues. The CDR3 DNA reads TGTGCCAGCAGTTCTACGCCGGGGGTCGGGTCAGATACGCAGTATTTT. It translates to CASSSTPGVGSDTQYF.

This chain uses TRBV5-1 with TRBJ2-3; 10 positions match TRBD1. The length of the CDR3 is 18 residues. J gave up 2 bases and V 4 bases, and 13 bases lay outside the gene matches. Germline V gene data show CDR1 as SGHRS and CDR2 as YFSETQ. CDR3 sequence: CASSVGQGMGRFTDTQYF. CDR3 sequence (DNA): TGCGCCAGCAGCGTGGGACAGGGGATGGGAAGATTCACAGATACGCAGTATTTT.

The V gene is TRBV11-2, the J gene TRBJ1-2; D gene ambiguous. Germline V gene lookup returns CDR1 SGHAT and CDR2 FQNNGV. This CDR3 region has 13 residues. With 5 bases removed from V and 3 bases from J, the gap between germline ends came to 10 bases. Here the CDR3 DNA reads TGTGCCAGCAGCGCGATCGCAGACTATGGCTACACCTTC. Protein product: CASSAIADYGYTF.

The V gene is TRBV4-3, the J gene TRBJ2-7, with 8 bases lining up with TRBD2. From germline, CDR1 is LGHNA and CDR2 YSLEER. This CDR3 spans 15 amino acids. Trimming took 1 base from V and 2 from J; bases not matched to a gene: 4. The CDR3 coding sequence is TGCGCCAGCAGCCAAGTGCGGGGGGCAACCTACGAGCAGTACTTC. Encoded protein: CASSQVRGATYEQYF.

This rearrangement joins TRBV27 to TRBJ1-5; D not certain. The germline gives CDR1 MNHEY, CDR2 SMNVEV (reference sequence). The CDR3 has 16 amino acids. The germline V and J ends were trimmed by 3 bases and 1 base, with 13 bases remaining between them. Here the CDR3 DNA reads TGTGCCAGCAGTTTGAAGGACGGGAGGAGCAATCAGCCCCAGCATTTT. As protein: CASSLKDGRSNQPQHF.

The chain uses TRBV7-9 and TRBJ2-1; D gene uncertain. The CDR3 is 15 amino acids. Trimming cost V 1 base and J 6 bases, with 13 bases left between them. CDR1 is SEHNR, CDR2 FQNEAQ, per germline (reference sequence). CDR3 DNA: TGTGCCAGCAGCTTAGTGGGGTCTATGGGCAATGAGCAGTTCTTC. This gives the protein CASSLVGSMGNEQFF.

The genes are TRBV19 and TRBJ2-3; maybe TRBD1 (5 bases). Germline assignment: CDR1 LNHDA and CDR2 SQIVND (reference sequence). The CDR3 contains 16 residues. The V and J ends lost 5 bases and 2 bases respectively, with 17 bases between them. The CDR3 nucleotides are TGTGCCAGTAGTGACCCAGGGTCTAGGGACACAGATACGCAGTATTTT. It encodes CASSDPGSRDTDTQYF.

The rearrangement links TRBV19 to TRBJ2-3, with D hard to call. Looked up from germline, CDR1 is LNHDA and CDR2 is SQIVND (reference sequence). V lost 5 bases, J lost 0 bases, and 15 bases lay in between. The CDR3 runs 16 residues. CDR3: CASSLDRAASTDTQYF. The CDR3 coding sequence is TGTGCCAGTAGTCTCGACCGGGCAGCTAGCACAGATACGCAGTATTTT.

The chain has TRBV15 and TRBJ2-4; 13 bases line up with TRBD2. Germline CDR1 is LNHNV and CDR2 is YYDKDF (reference sequence). This CDR3 comprises 20 residues. The V gene end was trimmed by 2 bases and the J gene end by 0 bases; junction bases not matched to a gene: 10. In nucleotides, the CDR3 is TGTGCCACCAGCAGACTTCGACTAGCGGGGGGAAGTCTAGCCAAAAACATTCAGTACTTC. Translation gives CATSRLRLAGGSLAKNIQYF.

The V and J genes are TRBV27 and TRBJ1-5; 9 bases align to TRBD1. The CDR3 runs 15 residues. CDR1 and CDR2 (germline): MNHEY, SMNVEV (reference sequence). V shed 4 bases, J shed 4 bases, and the junction held 5 bases outside the gene matches. The chain's CDR3 is CASSSPGTGNQPQHF. CDR3 DNA: TGTGCCAGCAGTTCACCAGGGACAGGGAATCAGCCCCAGCATTTT.

The chain joins TRBV6-1 to TRBJ2-2, with TRBD2 as a possible D gene (5 bases). The V gene's germline CDR1 is MNHNS and CDR2 SASEGT. Trimming pared 1 base from V and 7 bases from J, leaving 7 bases between. The CDR3 consists of 13 residues. Here the CDR3 DNA reads TGTGCCAGCAGTGAAGACCGGGACGGGGAGCTGTTTTTT. It codes for CASSEDRDGELFF.

The rearrangement joins TRBV11-2 to TRBJ1-4, with 9 bases aligning to TRBD1. J was trimmed by 7 bases and V by 8 bases; bases with no gene match: 8. The CDR3 totals 14 residues. Germline CDR1 is SGHAT and CDR2 is FQNNGV. CDR3 nucleotides: TGTGCCAGCTCAAGGACAGGGGTTGGTGAAAAACTGTTTTTT. Encoded protein: CASSRTGVGEKLFF.

The V call is TRBV20-1, the J call TRBJ2-5; 11 nucleotides line up with TRBD2. Per the germline V gene, CDR1 is DFQATT and CDR2 is SNEGSKA (reference sequence). The CDR3 runs to 13 residues. V trimming: 3 bases; J trimming: 4 bases; junction bases outside the gene matches: 1. The CDR3 region has the DNA TGCAGTGCTAGTAGCGGGGGGGGAGAGACCCAGTACTTC. It is translated as CSASSGGGETQYF.

The CDR3: CSASIFGRNMNTEAFF. CDR3 in DNA: TGCAGTGCTAGTATCTTCGGACGAAACATGAACACTGAAGCTTTCTTT. V usage is TRBV20-1 and J usage is TRBJ1-1; no definite D call. CDR3 size: 16 residues. The germline V and J ends were trimmed by 3 bases and 0 bases, with 17 bases remaining between them. Per the germline V gene, CDR1 is DFQATT and CDR2 is SNEGSKA (reference sequence).

CDR3 sequence: CASSLGGGETQYF. As DNA, the CDR3 is TGTGCCAGCAGCTTGGGGGGCGGAGAGACCCAGTACTTC. The chain uses TRBV5-6 and TRBJ2-5, with D possibly being TRBD1 (5 bases). CDR1 and CDR2 from the germline V gene are SGHDT and YYEEEE. The CDR3 loop spans 13 amino acids. V dropped 0 bases and J dropped 4 bases, with 7 bases sitting between them.

CDR3 amino acids: CASSSTGGGFSEQFF. CDR3 in DNA: TGTGCCAGCAGTTCTACAGGGGGCGGTTTTAGTGAGCAGTTCTTC. The chain recombines TRBV6-2 or TRBV6-3 with TRBJ2-1; 9 positions agree with TRBD1. J gave up 9 bases and V 4 bases, and 10 bases lay outside the gene matches. Per the germline V gene, CDR1 is MNHEY and CDR2 is SVGEGT. There are 15 residues in the CDR3.

The rearrangement links TRBV15 to TRBJ2-3; D gene uncertain. CDR1 is LNHNV and CDR2 is YYDKDF in the germline V gene (reference sequence). This CDR3 comprises 17 residues. V was trimmed by 0 bases and J by 0 bases, leaving 13 bases between them. The CDR3 DNA is TGTGCCACCAGCAGAGATTTTTGGGTCACTAGCACAGATACGCAGTATTTT. Residues: CATSRDFWVTSTDTQYF. The full variable domain, rest sourced from reference TRBV15 and TRBJ2-3, is DAMVIQNPRYQVTQFGKPVTLSCSQTLNHNVMYWYQQKSSQAPKLLFHYYDKDFNNEADTPDNFQSRRPNTSFCFLDIRSPGLGDTAMYLCATSRDFWVTSTDTQYFGPGTRLTVL.

V gene TRBV6-2 or TRBV6-3 combines with J gene TRBJ1-1, with D perhaps TRBD1 (5 bases). Trimming stripped 0 bases from V and 0 bases from J, with 11 bases between. The germline CDR1 and CDR2 sequences are MNHEY and SVGEGT. The length of the CDR3 is 16 residues. The CDR3 region has the DNA TGTGCCAGCAGTTACTCTTACGAAGGGGTGAACACTGAAGCTTTCTTT. It codes for CASSYSYEGVNTEAFF.

This rearrangement joins TRBV18 to TRBJ1-1; no clear D gene. V was shortened by 2 bases and J by 1 base, with 17 bases between the two germline ends. Germline CDR1 and CDR2: KGHSH and LQKENI. The CDR3 contains 17 residues. The CDR3 protein is CASSPGEGSLRNTEAFF. CDR3 in DNA: TGTGCCAGCTCACCAGGGGAAGGGTCGTTGAGGAACACTGAAGCTTTCTTT.

The chain couples TRBV12-3 or TRBV12-4 to TRBJ1-1, with TRBD1 identical over 9 bases. After removal of 5 bases from V and 6 bases from J, the junction contained 4 bases not matched to a gene. The CDR3 is 13 residues long. CDR3 residues: CASSPQGAPEAFF. CDR3 DNA sequence: TGTGCCAGCAGTCCACAGGGGGCCCCTGAAGCTTTCTTT.

This chain links TRBV4-3 with TRBJ1-4, with TRBD1 matching 8 bases. The J segment lost 8 bases and the V segment lost 4 bases, leaving 9 bases of the junction unmatched. There are 15 residues in the CDR3. CDR1 is LGHNA and CDR2 is YSLEER in the germline V gene. The CDR3 sequence: CASSPLGTGGEKLFF. The CDR3 bases are TGCGCCAGCAGCCCACTAGGGACAGGTGGGGAAAAACTGTTTTTT.

CDR3 loop: CATSWSGNTIYF. The CDR3 DNA follows: TGTGCCACATCATGGTCTGGAAACACCATATATTTT. The chain combines TRBV15 with TRBJ1-3, with no clear D. Germline CDR1 is LNHNV and CDR2 is YYDKDF (reference sequence). Trimming took off 9 bases at V and 1 base at J, with 7 bases between the two ends. The length of the CDR3 is 12 residues.

As regards this clone: Other DNA variants within this sample encode the same CDR3. The genes are TRBV6-5 and TRBJ1-4, with D possibly being TRBD1 (6 bases). Germline V gene lookup returns CDR1 MNHEY and CDR2 SVGAGI. The V end was cut by 0 bases, the J end by 8 bases, with 10 bases between. The CDR3 covers 14 residues. The CDR3 here is CASSYSGGREKLFF. DNA of the CDR3: TGTGCCAGCAGTTACTCGGGGGGCAGGGAAAAACTGTTTTTT.

V gene TRBV11-2 combines with J gene TRBJ2-1; TRBD2 matches at 8 bases. From germline, CDR1 is SGHAT and CDR2 FQNNGV. J gave up 9 bases and V 3 bases, and 13 bases lay outside the gene matches. The CDR3 consists of 16 residues. The CDR3 region has the DNA TGTGCCAGCAGCTTGGGGGGCCTAGCGGGCACCGGTGAGCAGTTCTTC. Translated: CASSLGGLAGTGEQFF.

The rearrangement joins TRBV13 to TRBJ2-5, with D hard to call. V lost 8 bases and J lost 0, with 10 bases in between. The CDR3 is made up of 13 amino acids. CDR1 and CDR2 (germline): PRHDT, FYEKMQ (reference sequence). The CDR3 sequence is CASGQTYQETQYF. For the CDR3, the DNA is TGTGCCAGCGGGCAGACCTACCAAGAGACCCAGTACTTC.

The V call is TRBV5-6, the J call TRBJ2-7; D gene ambiguous. The CDR3 sequence is 12 residues long. Germline CDR1 and CDR2: SGHDT and YYEEEE. Trimming pared 0 bases from V and 8 bases from J, leaving 9 bases between. This chain's CDR3 is CASSLGSVKQYF. The CDR3 nucleotides are TGTGCCAGCAGCTTGGGTAGTGTTAAGCAGTACTTC.

This sequence joins TRBV7-9 and TRBJ2-1; D is uncertain. Germline V gene sequence: CDR1 SEHNR, CDR2 FQNEAQ (reference sequence). V lost 7 bases, J lost 7 bases, and 20 bases lay in between. The CDR3 has 15 residues. The CDR3: CASKGVIGPPNEQFF. Here the CDR3 DNA reads TGTGCCAGCAAAGGAGTAATAGGACCGCCTAATGAGCAGTTCTTC. The variable domain in full, with the rest retrieved from reference TRBV7-9 and TRBJ2-1, is DTGVSQNPRHKITKRGQNVTFRCDPISEHNRLYWYRQTLGQGPEFLTYFQNEAQLEKSRLLSDRFSAERPKGSFSTLEIQRTEQGDSAMYLCASKGVIGPPNEQFFGPGTRLTVL.